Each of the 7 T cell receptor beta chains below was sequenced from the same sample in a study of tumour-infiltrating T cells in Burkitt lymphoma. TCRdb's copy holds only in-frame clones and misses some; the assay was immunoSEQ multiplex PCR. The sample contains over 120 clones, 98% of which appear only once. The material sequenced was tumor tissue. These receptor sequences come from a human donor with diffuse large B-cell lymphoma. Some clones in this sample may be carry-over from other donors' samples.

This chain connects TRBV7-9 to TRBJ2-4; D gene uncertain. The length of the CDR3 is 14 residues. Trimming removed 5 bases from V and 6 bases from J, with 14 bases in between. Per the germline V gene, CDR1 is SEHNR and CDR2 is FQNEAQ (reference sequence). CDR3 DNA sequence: TGTGCCAGCAGCCCGGTGAGCCTTGGAAACATTCAGTACTTC. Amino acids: CASSPVSLGNIQYF.

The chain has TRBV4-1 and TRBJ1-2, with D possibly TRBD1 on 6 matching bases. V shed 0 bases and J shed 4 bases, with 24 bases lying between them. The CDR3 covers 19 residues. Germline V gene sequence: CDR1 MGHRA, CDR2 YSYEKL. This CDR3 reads CASSQDFQSIGGPFYGYTF. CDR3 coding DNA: TGCGCCAGCAGCCAAGATTTTCAGTCGATCGGGGGCCCCTTCTATGGCTACACCTTC.

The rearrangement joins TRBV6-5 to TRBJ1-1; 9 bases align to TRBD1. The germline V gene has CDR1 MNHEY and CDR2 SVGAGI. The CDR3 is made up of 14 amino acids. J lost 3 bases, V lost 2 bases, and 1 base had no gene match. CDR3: CASSYGTGYTEAFF. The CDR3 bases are TGTGCCAGCAGTTACGGGACAGGGTACACTGAAGCTTTCTTT.

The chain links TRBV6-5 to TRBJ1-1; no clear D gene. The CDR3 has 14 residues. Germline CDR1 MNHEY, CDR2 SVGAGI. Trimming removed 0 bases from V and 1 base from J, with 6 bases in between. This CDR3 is CASSYSQENTEAFF. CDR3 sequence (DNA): TGTGCCAGCAGTTACTCGCAGGAGAACACTGAAGCTTTCTTT.

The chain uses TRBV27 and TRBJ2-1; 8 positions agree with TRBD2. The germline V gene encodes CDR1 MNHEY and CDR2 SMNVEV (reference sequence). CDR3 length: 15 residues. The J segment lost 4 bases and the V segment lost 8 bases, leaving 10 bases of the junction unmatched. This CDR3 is CASGAGGHIYNEQFF. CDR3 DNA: TGTGCCAGCGGGGCGGGGGGCCATATTTACAATGAGCAGTTCTTC.

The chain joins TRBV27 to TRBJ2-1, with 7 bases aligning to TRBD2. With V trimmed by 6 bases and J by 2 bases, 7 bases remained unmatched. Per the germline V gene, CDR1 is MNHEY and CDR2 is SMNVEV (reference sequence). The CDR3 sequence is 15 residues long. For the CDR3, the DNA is TGTGCCAGCAGAACAGCGGGGTTTACCTACAATGAGCAGTTCTTC. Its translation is CASRTAGFTYNEQFF.

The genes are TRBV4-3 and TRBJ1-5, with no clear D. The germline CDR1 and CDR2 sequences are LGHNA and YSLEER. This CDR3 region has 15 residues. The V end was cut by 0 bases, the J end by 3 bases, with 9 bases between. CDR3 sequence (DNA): TGCGCCAGCAGCCAAGATATCGGTACCAATCAGCCCCAGCATTTT. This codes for CASSQDIGTNQPQHF.